Sequencing of this T cell receptor (beta chain) was carried out in a study of PD-L1 blockade in urothelial cancer. Study overall: In the patient group, about 85% of the roughly 30 were males with bladder-origin urothelial cancer.

The germline gives CDR1 MNHEY, CDR2 SVGAGI. This CDR3 is built from 13 residues. Trimming left V 0 bases short and J 4 bases short, with 5 bases between. Repertoires were generated with immunoSEQ multiplex PCR, while TCRdb's copy carries only in-frame clones and drops some. In the table there are about 63,000 clones, more than 80% of which are singletons. Time point: pretreatment peripheral blood. Patients in the study were battling locally advanced or metastatic urothelial carcinoma. Sample numbers ranged from 1 to 8 per patient, encompassing pretreatment and on-treatment collections. Whole-study findings and limits: When pretreatment blood TCR clonality was below the median, it predicted better survival.

In regard to this clone: Antigen unknown.

The sequenced sample was PBMCs, obtained around atezolizumab (anti-PD-L1) treatment. V usage is TRBV6-5 and J usage is TRBJ2-3; the D gene is possibly TRBD2 (5 bases). The clonotype comes from a man between 65 and 79 years old with urothelial cancer. CDR3 in amino acids: CASSYSEADTQYF. CDR3 coding DNA: TGTGCCAGCAGTTACTCGGAGGCAGATACGCAGTATTTT.